This T cell receptor beta chain was identified during a study of blood T cells in healthy people across ages. Germline V CDR1 and CDR2: ENHRY, SYGVKD. The CDR3 loop spans 16 amino acids. The V and J ends lost 3 bases and 11 bases respectively, with 25 bases between them. A second PCR, run for 7 to 11 cycles, used a sample-barcoded 5' primer plus a J-beta primer mix. From the 5' RACE reads, TCRdb called clonotypes with MiXCR, one entry per CDR3 protein. The table includes more than 700,000 distinct CDR3 sequences, about half detected once. This chain connects TRBV10-3 to TRBJ1-1; no definite D call. This sequence was found in a man at least 80 years old in good health. The sequencing sample was made of blood. CDR3 bases: TGTGCCATCAGTGATATTCCCGGGGAACTGGGGTCCGAGGCTTTCTTT. This gives the protein CAISDIPGELGSEAFF.